This TCR beta chain is drawn from a study of shared clonotypes between healthy human individuals. Sequenced by immunoSEQ multiplex PCR; TCRdb stores in-frame clones only, minus some. The table has 520,000 or so clones, 60% to 85% seen once. Study-wide findings and caveats: It was expected that sequencing depth would affect clonotype sharing among donors. Sampling covered nothing but blood. Tissue TCR repertoires likely differ from those found in blood.

A note on this clone: Its antigen is undetermined.

The germline V gene encodes CDR1 SGHRS and CDR2 YFSETQ. The ends lost 4 bases at V and 8 bases at J; junction bases unmatched: 10. The CDR3 extends over 14 amino acids. The specimen sequenced was PBMCs. This receptor was identified in a woman in her thirties or forties in good health. Some clones in this sample may be carry-over from other donors' samples. This chain links TRBV5-1 with TRBJ1-2; TRBD1 matches at 8 bases. CDR3 sequence: CASSGQGADGGYTF. The DNA of the CDR3 is TGCGCCAGCAGCGGACAGGGTGCGGATGGGGGCTACACCTTC.